The 3 T cell receptor beta chains presented below share a single source sample, sequenced in a study of post-analysis software for immune sequencing data. Overall study results and limits: Higher frequency in patients than in controls was seen for roughly five TRBV segments, with TRBV5-6, TRBV5-1 and TRBV20-1 among them.

The antigens these receptors bind are not known. Incorporated into the TCR beta cDNA libraries were unique molecular identifiers, which served to reduce PCR and sequencing biases. TCRdb called the PCR reads again in MiXCR, with one record for every CDR3 protein. Found here are some 500,000 distinct CDR3 sequences, roughly 45% of them singletons; the top ten hold over 10%. Specimen: blood. The receptors were gathered from a girl aged 10-17 years with multiple sclerosis.

This clonotype showed up just a few times. V usage is TRBV27 and J usage is TRBJ2-6; D is perhaps TRBD2 (6 bases). Trimming took off 3 bases at V and 1 base at J, with 19 bases between the two ends. Germline CDR1 and CDR2: MNHEY and SMNVEV (reference sequence). There are 19 residues in the CDR3. The DNA of the CDR3 is TGTGCCAGCAGTTTGGAGGGCTTGGGTGTATGGTCTGGGGCCAACGTCCTGACTTTC. This encodes CASSLEGLGVWSGANVLTF.

This clonotype was seen more than once but under ten times. The V call is TRBV27, the J call TRBJ1-2; D gene uncertain. Looked up from germline, CDR1 is MNHEY and CDR2 is SMNVEV (reference sequence). CDR3 size: 17 residues. V lost 1 base and J lost 3, with 18 bases in between. CDR3 in DNA: TGTGCCAGCAGTTTATACGCCCCCCCTCGCCGTGACTATGGCTACACCTTC. Its protein is CASSLYAPPRRDYGYTF.

The V gene is TRBV6-5, the J gene TRBJ1-5; TRBD1 is a possible D gene (6 bases). V was trimmed by 10 bases and J by 4 bases, leaving 14 bases between them. Germline CDR1 MNHEY, CDR2 SVGAGI. The CDR3 has 13 residues. The CDR3 coding sequence is TGTGCCACTGCAAGGGGGGGGAATCAGCCCCAGCATTTT. Translated, it gives CATARGGNQPQHF.